Below, 3 T cell receptor beta chains from the same sample are listed, as sequenced in a study of identical twins. TCRdb itself ran the 5' RACE reads through MiXCR, one entry per CDR3 protein. There are 650,000 to 750,000 distinct CDR3 sequences in the sample; about 20% occur only once, and 4.3% lies in the top ten. These data were likewise used in another study, on T cells expressing NK-cell markers.

Material: PBMCs. All receptors derive from a woman younger than 30 in good health.

Ten or more counts support this clonotype. The genes are TRBV5-5 and TRBJ1-2, with D unresolved. From germline, CDR1 is SGHKS and CDR2 YYEKEE (reference sequence). The V end was cut by 0 bases, the J end by 11 bases, with 8 bases between. This CDR3 spans 11 amino acids. CDR3 region: CASSLEVGYTF. In DNA form, the CDR3 reads TGTGCCAGCAGCTTGGAGGTCGGTTACACCTTC. The complete variable domain, with remaining parts taken from reference TRBV5-5 and TRBJ1-2, reads DAGVTQSPTHLIKTRGQQVTLRCSPISGHKSVSWYQQVLGQGPQFIFQYYEKEERGRGNFPDRFSARQFPNYSSELNVNALLLGDSALYLCASSLEVGYTFGSGTRLTVV.

Only a few counts were recorded for this clonotype. The chain employs TRBV6-5 and TRBJ2-5; no firm D call. The CDR3 consists of 12 residues. Between the trimmed V and J ends, which lost 3 bases and 4 bases, there was a span of 6 bases. Germline V gene data show CDR1 as MNHEY and CDR2 as SVGAGI. The chain's CDR3 is CASSYARETQYF. The DNA of the CDR3 is TGTGCCAGCAGTTATGCTCGAGAGACCCAGTACTTC.

The rearrangement links TRBV6-5 to TRBJ2-4; TRBD2 is a possible D gene (5 bases). The germline V gene has CDR1 MNHEY and CDR2 SVGAGI. Trimming left V 3 bases short and J 0 bases short, with 9 bases between. The CDR3 consists of 15 residues. The CDR3 reads CASSYSAGAKNIQYF. In DNA, the CDR3 is TGTGCCAGCAGTTATTCCGCGGGAGCCAAAAACATTCAGTACTTC.